This T cell receptor beta chain was retrieved from a study of blood T cell repertoires in COVID-19. This CDR3 region has 15 residues. Germline CDR1 and CDR2: SGDLS and YYNGEE. Trimming stripped 4 bases from V and 1 base from J, with 15 bases between. As handled by the study authors: Amplified reference gene primers provided the basis for estimating nucleated cell counts. Sequenced by immunoSEQ multiplex PCR; TCRdb stores in-frame clones only, minus some. The DNA was the basis for D and trimming; V, J and clone size are from that table. The table has just over 350,000 clones, about 90% seen once. The gene calls are TRBV9 and TRBJ2-7, with D possibly being TRBD1 or TRBD2 (5 bases each). The receptor was isolated from a woman younger than 45 who had recovered from COVID-19. Specimen: PBMCs or T cells enriched from blood (not recorded which). The CDR3, as DNA: TGTGCCAGCAGCATAGGACTCGCAGGGTCCTACGAGCAGTACTTC. Translating gives CASSIGLAGSYEQYF.